This is a list of T cell receptor beta chains from one sample in a study of cytomegalovirus exposure and HLA in healthy donors. Method: immunoSEQ multiplex PCR; TCRdb's copy keeps in-frame clones and lacks some. The sample holds over 150,000 clones, about three quarters seen once. The sequencing input was PBMCs. The receptors here all came from a woman aged 40 to 50 in good health and CMV-seropositive. CDR3s include the opening cysteine and the closing phenylalanine or tryptophan. A D gene is named only where the DNA matches it firmly. Not all rows give a size; the values are once, few, many and, for expanded clones, a class.

V,D,size,J,DNA,CDR3
TRBV9,TRBD1,.,TRBJ1-2,TGTGCCAGCAGCCCCTCGACAGGGCTCAACTATGGCTACACCTTC,CASSPSTGLNYGYTF
TRBV7-2,.,.,TRBJ1-1,TGTGCCAGCAGCTCTGACAGGAACACTGAAGCTTTCTTT,CASSSDRNTEAFF
TRBV7-9,TRBD1,.,TRBJ2-7,TGTGCCAGCAGCGAGAGGGGACAGGGGGTCCCCGAGCAGTACTTC,CASSERGQGVPEQYF
TRBV5-3,TRBD2,few,TRBJ2-2,TGTGCCAGAAGCGGACTAGCGGGGGGGAGGCCGAACACCGGGGAGCTGTTTTTT,CARSGLAGGRPNTGELFF
TRBV5-1,TRBD1,.,TRBJ2-1,TGCGCCAGCAGCTCGGAACCGGACAGGGCTTATGAGCAGTTCTTC,CASSSEPDRAYEQFF
TRBV6-6,TRBD1,.,TRBJ2-5,TGTGCCAGCAGGGCAGGGGGCTCGGAGACCCAGTACTTC,CASRAGGSETQYF
TRBV6-5,TRBD2,.,TRBJ2-3,TGTGCCAGCAGTTCGGGGGGGGCAGATACGCAGTATTTT,CASSSGGADTQYF
TRBV9,TRBD1,.,TRBJ2-3,TGTGCCAGCAGCGTACAGGGGGCAAGCACAGATACGCAGTATTTT,CASSVQGASTDTQYF
TRBV5-6,TRBD1,.,TRBJ2-1,TGTGCCAGCAGATTTGGGACAGGGGCTGGGGATGAGCAGTTCTTC,CASRFGTGAGDEQFF
TRBV10-3,TRBD2,.,TRBJ2-1,TGTGCCATCAGCGTCTTAGCGGGAGGTAACGATGAGCAGTTCTTC,CAISVLAGGNDEQFF
TRBV6-6,.,.,TRBJ2-2,TGTGCCAGCAGTTACGAAGGGGTCGACACCGGGGAGCTGTTTTTT,CASSYEGVDTGELFF
TRBV2,.,.,TRBJ1-3,TGTGCCAGCAGTGAGCTCGGTCCGACTGGAAACACCATATATTTT,CASSELGPTGNTIYF
TRBV7-2,.,.,TRBJ1-4,TGTGCCAGCAGCCCCACCGGGACAAGCGGAAAACTGTTTTTT,CASSPTGTSGKLFF
TRBV5-1,TRBD2,few,TRBJ2-7,TGCGCCAGCAGCTTGGGCGGGGGGCCCTCGGAGCAGTACTTC,CASSLGGGPSEQYF
TRBV11-3,TRBD1,.,TRBJ1-1,TGTGCCAGCAGCCCCGGACAGGGGTTGGAAGCTTTCTTT,CASSPGQGLEAFF
TRBV4-1,.,.,TRBJ2-7,TGCGCCAGCAGCCAAGAGCAGGGGCGAAACTTCTACGAGCAGTACTTC,CASSQEQGRNFYEQYF
TRBV2,TRBD2,.,TRBJ2-1,TGTGCCAGCAGTGAACGTAGCGGGGGGTCATACAATGAGCAGTTCTTC,CASSERSGGSYNEQFF
TRBV10-3,.,.,TRBJ1-2,TGTGCCATCAGTGAAAATCGGCAGGGCGACTACACCTTC,CAISENRQGDYTF
TRBV5-1,.,.,TRBJ2-3,TGCGCCAGCAGCGGGGGGGCGACTGCAGATACGCAGTATTTT,CASSGGATADTQYF
TRBV5-1,.,.,TRBJ1-6,TGCGCCAGCAGCTTGGGTGGGGGGTCCTATAATTCACCCCTCCACTTT,CASSLGGGSYNSPLHF
TRBV5-6,.,.,TRBJ2-7,TGTGCCAGCAGCTTGGTTGGGGACAAGGACTACGAGCAGTACTTC,CASSLVGDKDYEQYF
TRBV10-3,.,.,TRBJ2-2,TGTGCCATCAGTGAGCGGCAGGCAACCGCCACCGGGGAGCTGTTTTTT,CAISERQATATGELFF
TRBV2,TRBD1,.,TRBJ2-6,TGTGCCAGCAGTGAACTGACAGGGGCTGGGGCCAACGTCCTGACTTTC,CASSELTGAGANVLTF
TRBV19,.,.,TRBJ1-3,TGTGCCAGTATCGGACACCTTGGAAACACCATATATTTT,CASIGHLGNTIYF
TRBV25-1,.,.,TRBJ1-2,TGTGCCAGCAGTGCTACAGTTTTCCACGGCTACACCTTC,CASSATVFHGYTF
TRBV2,.,.,TRBJ1-5,TGTGCCAGCAGTGAAGGCTGGGGGGGGAATCAGCCCCAGCATTTT,CASSEGWGGNQPQHF
TRBV29-1,TRBD1,.,TRBJ1-5,TGCAGCGTTATCTCGGACAGGAGATTCTATAGCAATCAGCCCCAGCATTTT,CSVISDRRFYSNQPQHF
TRBV7-9,.,few,TRBJ2-2,TGTGCCAGCAGCTTAATGTCGCAGGGGTTCGGGGAGCTGTTTTTT,CASSLMSQGFGELFF
TRBV15,.,.,TRBJ1-3,TGTGCCACCAGCGCAAGAACCCCCGGACTCATCTCTGGAAACACCATATATTTT,CATSARTPGLISGNTIYF
TRBV19,.,.,TRBJ1-4,TGTGCCAGTACCCTAGGACAGCTTAATGAAAAACTGTTTTTT,CASTLGQLNEKLFF
TRBV4-1,TRBD1,.,TRBJ2-7,TGCGCCAGCAGCCAAGAGTCAGGGGGTGGCGAGCAGTACTTC,CASSQESGGGEQYF
TRBV19,TRBD1,.,TRBJ1-5,TGTGCCAGTAGTACAACGGACAGGCCTTTAAATCAGCCCCAGCATTTT,CASSTTDRPLNQPQHF
TRBV23-1,TRBD1,.,TRBJ2-3,TGCGCCAGCACTACAGGGGGGCTATGCACAGATACGCAGTATTTT,CASTTGGLCTDTQYF
TRBV18,.,.,TRBJ2-5,TGTGCCAGCTCACCCTACGGGGAAGAGACCCAGTACTTC,CASSPYGEETQYF
TRBV2,TRBD1,.,TRBJ2-7,TGTGCCAGCAGTGATGGGACAGGGGGCCGACCATACGAGCAGTACTTC,CASSDGTGGRPYEQYF
TRBV6-6,.,.,TRBJ2-5,TGTGCCAGCAGTTATAGCCAAGAGACCCAGTACTTC,CASSYSQETQYF
TRBV7-9,.,.,TRBJ1-1,TGTGCCAGCAGCTTCCCACAGACCCGAGGGGCTTTCTTT,CASSFPQTRGAFF
TRBV19,.,.,TRBJ1-2,TGTGCCAGTAGCGCAGGTAGAGCTAACTATGGCTACACCTTC,CASSAGRANYGYTF
TRBV20-1,.,few,TRBJ2-5,TGCAGTGCTAGACCCAAAGAGACCCAGTACTTC,CSARPKETQYF
TRBV6-5,TRBD1,once,TRBJ1-2,TGTGCCAGCAGAAGAGGACAGGGGGTTAACTATGGCTACACCTTC,CASRRGQGVNYGYTF
TRBV5-6,TRBD1,.,TRBJ1-4,TGTGCCAGCAGCTTGGATACAGGGGGTCCAGGAAAACTGTTTTTT,CASSLDTGGPGKLFF
TRBV7-9,.,.,TRBJ2-1,TGTTCCAGCAGCCCCCTACTAGGGAGCTCCTACAATGAGCAGTTCTTC,CSSSPLLGSSYNEQFF
TRBV6-1,TRBD1,.,TRBJ2-7,TGTGCCAGCAGTGAACCCGGACAGGAGGATCAGTACTTC,CASSEPGQEDQYF
TRBV6-5,.,.,TRBJ1-1,TGTGCCAGCAGCCCAGGACAACTGAACACTGAAGCTTTCTTT,CASSPGQLNTEAFF
TRBV28,TRBD1,.,TRBJ1-2,TGTGCCAGCAGTCCTCAGGGGGATGGCTACACCTTC,CASSPQGDGYTF
TRBV5-1,TRBD2,.,TRBJ2-7,TGCGCCAGCAGCTTGGTGGATAGCGGGGGCTACGAGCAGTACTTC,CASSLVDSGGYEQYF
TRBV18,TRBD1,.,TRBJ1-5,TGTGCCAGCTCACTGGACAGGGGACGTGGCAATCAGCCCCAGCATTTT,CASSLDRGRGNQPQHF
TRBV4-1,TRBD2,.,TRBJ2-3,TGCGCCAGCAGCCAAGTTCGGGGGGGGCCCGGCACAGATACGCAGTATTTT,CASSQVRGGPGTDTQYF
TRBV19,TRBD1,.,TRBJ1-1,TGTGCCAGTAGTAGGACAGGGGGTGATTGGGGCACTGAAGCTTTCTTT,CASSRTGGDWGTEAFF
TRBV5-4,TRBD1,.,TRBJ2-3,TGTGCCAGCAGCTTGTCGGCCAGGGGGATTCTAGATACGCAGTATTTT,CASSLSARGILDTQYF
TRBV7-9,.,few,TRBJ1-1,TGTGCCAGCAGCTTGGAGGGAAGTACTGAAGCTTTCTTT,CASSLEGSTEAFF
TRBV2,.,few,TRBJ1-2,TGTGCCAGCAGTGAGGACAGAGGAGGCTACACCTTC,CASSEDRGGYTF
TRBV18,TRBD1,.,TRBJ1-2,TGTGCCAGCTCACCCCGGGACAGCTCCACTATCGATGGCTACACCTTC,CASSPRDSSTIDGYTF
TRBV5-1,.,.,TRBJ1-1,TGCGCCAGCAGCCATCATAACAGAACCTCGTGGCAGACTGAAGCTTTCTTT,CASSHHNRTSWQTEAFF
TRBV27,TRBD2,.,TRBJ2-1,TGTGCCAGCAGGCCTGGAGCGGGGGGCTACAATGAGCAGTTCTTC,CASRPGAGGYNEQFF
TRBV19,.,.,TRBJ1-5,TGTGCCAGTAGTCCACTTTGGACAGTCAATCAGCCCCAGCATTTT,CASSPLWTVNQPQHF
TRBV5-1,.,once,TRBJ1-6,TGCGCCAGCAGCCTGACCGGGACCTATAATTCACCCCTCCACTTT,CASSLTGTYNSPLHF
TRBV6-1,TRBD2,.,TRBJ2-4,TGTGCCAGTGGGAGGGGCAGCCAAGCCAAAAACATTCAGTACTTC,CASGRGSQAKNIQYF
TRBV11-2,TRBD2,.,TRBJ2-5,TGTGCCAGCAGCTTAGATCGGGGGGGCCCATGGGAGACCCAGTACTTC,CASSLDRGGPWETQYF
TRBV2,TRBD1,.,TRBJ1-6,TGTGCCAGCCTCGGGACAGGGAGGAATAATTCACCCCTCCACTTT,CASLGTGRNNSPLHF